These T cell receptor beta chains were read from a single sample in a study of human T cells and chemical hapten exposure. TCRdb independently ran MiXCR on the RACE reads; one entry per CDR3 protein. The sample lists about 160,000 distinct CDR3 sequences; around 30% were seen once. The sequenced sample was whole blood, obtained in connection with sensitization to the hapten diphenylcyclopropenone (DPC). The receptors originated from a woman between 18 and 29 years old with alopecia areata. Some clones in this sample may be carry-over from other donors' samples. Both conserved end residues are part of each CDR3. Part of the rows lack a size; the others show once, few, many or a class for expanded clones.

j_call clone_size v_call cdr3_aa
TRBJ2-2 NA TRBV5-4 CASSPALRLNTGELFF
TRBJ2-7 NA TRBV10-3 CAISAPGQAAYEQYF
TRBJ2-2 once TRBV5-1 CASSLGPHTGELFF
TRBJ2-7 NA TRBV27 CASSLGRGVVGVYF
TRBJ1-3 few TRBV7-6 CASSPQGSGNTIYF
TRBJ1-1 few TRBV20-1 CSPGLGGYTEAFF
TRBJ1-2 NA TRBV20-1 CSARVVAAMGGYTF
TRBJ1-2 few TRBV27 CASSSAGTDYGYTF
TRBJ1-4 NA TRBV7-2 CASSLGSGQGKEKLFF
TRBJ1-5 few TRBV2 CASSGPPTIAQPQHF
TRBJ1-1 NA TRBV7-9 CASSPLGGLNTEAFF
TRBJ1-2 NA TRBV7-9 CASRKGLAYGYTF
TRBJ1-3 NA TRBV30 CAWSVLNTIYF
TRBJ2-4 NA TRBV4-3 CASSQDGGLAKNIQYF
TRBJ2-7 NA TRBV11-2 CASGEGYEQYF
TRBJ2-7 NA TRBV4-3 CASSQDPWGLTSSYEQYF
TRBJ1-2 NA TRBV4-1 CASSQDPPGILDGYTF